These T cell receptor beta chains were read from a single sample in a study of beta chain features in type 1 diabetes. Measured with immunoSEQ multiplex PCR; TCRdb has only the in-frame clones, and not every one. The sample consists of over 200,000 clones, 9.5% to 13% of them appearing once. The sample taken for sequencing was naive CD4+ T cells from blood. Receptors were obtained from a man aged 25 to 40 with type 1 diabetes. Each CDR3 is given with its conserved first and last residue. A D gene is named only where the DNA matches it firmly. Some rows have no size entry. The others give once, few or many, or a class for an expanded clone.

D gene	V gene	clone size	J gene	CDR3 DNA	CDR3 protein
TRBD2	TRBV7-3	few	TRBJ2-2	TGTGCCAGCAGTCCGCTAGCGGGGGCACCGAACACCGGGGAGCTGTTTTTT	CASSPLAGAPNTGELFF
NA	TRBV7-2	NA	TRBJ1-6	TGTGCCAGCAGCTTAGAATTGAGATCACCCCTCCACTTT	CASSLELRSPLHF
NA	TRBV18	few	TRBJ2-1	TGTGCCAGCTCAGTGACAAGAGTCTACAATGAGCAGTTCTTC	CASSVTRVYNEQFF
TRBD1	TRBV28	few	TRBJ2-7	TGTGCCAGCGGCCGGACAGGACAGAACTACGAGCAGTACTTC	CASGRTGQNYEQYF
NA	TRBV7-2	few	TRBJ2-4	TGTGCCAGCAGCTCGGCCGGACTCCTCCCCGGCATTCAGTACTTC	CASSSAGLLPGIQYF
TRBD1	TRBV18	NA	TRBJ2-7	TGTGCCAGCTCACCAGGGACAGGACAGTACTTC	CASSPGTGQYF
TRBD2	TRBV9	NA	TRBJ2-5	TGTGCCAGCAGCGTTGGCGGGGGTTCCAGAGAGACCCAGTACTTC	CASSVGGGSRETQYF
NA	TRBV15	few	TRBJ2-7	TGTGCCACCAGCACCCAACGGGGTTCCGAGCAGTACTTC	CATSTQRGSEQYF
TRBD1	TRBV9	few	TRBJ2-2	TGTGCCAGCAGCGTCGGACAGGAGCACACCGGGGAGCTGTTTTTT	CASSVGQEHTGELFF
NA	TRBV14	few	TRBJ1-2	TGTGCCAGCAGCCAAGAGGGGAGCTATGGCTACACCTTC	CASSQEGSYGYTF
NA	TRBV7-2	NA	TRBJ2-5	TGTGCCAGCAGCTCGAAAGGAGCCCAAGAGACCCAGTACTTC	CASSSKGAQETQYF
TRBD2	TRBV4-3	few	TRBJ2-1	TGCGCCAGCAGCCAAGAAATAGCGGGGAACAATGAGCAGTTCTTC	CASSQEIAGNNEQFF
TRBD2	TRBV10-2	few	TRBJ2-5	TGCGCCAGCAGGAGTAGCGGGAGGGAGACCCAGTACTTC	CASRSSGRETQYF
NA	TRBV5-6	few	TRBJ1-2	TGTGCCAGCAGCTCAACCGGGACTGTCTATGGCTACACCTTC	CASSSTGTVYGYTF
NA	TRBV11-2	NA	TRBJ2-6	TGTGCCAGCAGCTTAGCGGTCTCTGGGGCCAACGTCCTGACTTTC	CASSLAVSGANVLTF
TRBD1	TRBV9	NA	TRBJ2-5	TGTGCCAGTACCCGGGACAGCCAAGAGACCCAGTACTTC	CASTRDSQETQYF
TRBD1	TRBV5-4	few	TRBJ1-5	TGTGCCAGCAGCTTTTATGGACAGGGACGGGATCAGCCCCAGCATTTT	CASSFYGQGRDQPQHF
TRBD1	TRBV5-6	few	TRBJ1-6	TGTGCCAGCAGCCTTCGACAGGGCCGTTCACCCCTCCACTTT	CASSLRQGRSPLHF
TRBD1	TRBV7-9	NA	TRBJ2-5	TGTGCCAGCAGCTTGGGGTGGACAGGACAAGAGACCCAGTACTTC	CASSLGWTGQETQYF
TRBD1	TRBV18	few	TRBJ2-7	TGTGCCAGCTCACCAGACAGGGCTTACGAGCAGTACTTC	CASSPDRAYEQYF
TRBD1	TRBV14	few	TRBJ1-2	TGTGCCAGCAGCCTAACGACAGGGGGCTATGGCTACACCTTC	CASSLTTGGYGYTF
NA	TRBV2	NA	TRBJ1-2	TGTGCCAGCAGCGCGGAGCGGGGATATGGCTACACCTTC	CASSAERGYGYTF
NA	TRBV20-1	NA	TRBJ1-2	TGCAGTGCTAGCCTCAGCTATGGCTACACCTTC	CSASLSYGYTF
TRBD1	TRBV5-1	few	TRBJ2-4	TGCGCCAGCAGCCCTGGTGTGGACAGGGCCAACATTCAGTACTTC	CASSPGVDRANIQYF
TRBD1	TRBV29-1	few	TRBJ2-2	TGCAGCGTTTCAGACAGGGTGAACACCGGGGAGCTGTTTTTT	CSVSDRVNTGELFF
NA	TRBV27	few	TRBJ2-5	TGTGCCAGCAGTTCTCGTCTTATGGCTAGATCGAAAGAGACCCAGTACTTC	CASSSRLMARSKETQYF
NA	TRBV7-2	few	TRBJ2-7	TGTGCCAGCAGCTTGGCGGCGGGCCTCTCCTACGAGCAGTACTTC	CASSLAAGLSYEQYF
NA	TRBV7-2	few	TRBJ2-3	TGTGCCAGCAGCTTATTCCGGAGCAGAGATACGCAGTATTTT	CASSLFRSRDTQYF
NA	TRBV5-1	few	TRBJ2-5	TGCGCCAGCAGCTTTTATAGCGGACTTACCGTCTCGGAAAAAGAGACCCAGTACTTC	CASSFYSGLTVSEKETQYF
NA	TRBV23-1	few	TRBJ1-1	TGCGCCAGCCGCCTCGGAGGAGGAGTGAACACTGAAGCTTTCTTT	CASRLGGGVNTEAFF
TRBD2	TRBV19	few	TRBJ2-3	TGTGCCAGTTCTCCTTGGGGACTAGCGGGGGAGGATACGCAGTATTTT	CASSPWGLAGEDTQYF
NA	TRBV7-9	NA	TRBJ2-6	TGTGCCAGCAGCTTTGGGGGGGCAGGGGCCAACGTCCTGACTTTC	CASSFGGAGANVLTF
TRBD1	TRBV7-9	NA	TRBJ2-1	TGTGCCAGCAGCCCGCGGACAGGGGGCGGGCCCCACAATGAGCAGTTCTTC	CASSPRTGGGPHNEQFF
TRBD1	TRBV7-9	NA	TRBJ2-5	TGTGCCAGCAGCAGTGAATCCACAGGGGGCGGCGAGACCCAGTACTTC	CASSSESTGGGETQYF
NA	TRBV29-1	few	TRBJ2-2	TGCAGCGTTGGAGACCCTCCCCGCACCGGGGAGCTGTTTTTT	CSVGDPPRTGELFF
TRBD2	TRBV5-6	NA	TRBJ2-7	TGTGCCAGCAGCCTTAGCGGGGGAGGCTACGAGCAGTACTTC	CASSLSGGGYEQYF
NA	TRBV25-1	few	TRBJ1-5	TGTGCCAGCAGCGCACGGGGGTTTGGGTCGCCCCAGCATTTT	CASSARGFGSPQHF
TRBD1	TRBV2	NA	TRBJ2-7	TGTGCCAGCAGCTTCGACAGGGACGAGCAGTACTTC	CASSFDRDEQYF
NA	TRBV4-3	few	TRBJ2-1	TGCGCCAGCAGCCGTCACACTAGCAATGAGCAGTTCTTC	CASSRHTSNEQFF
NA	TRBV7-9	NA	TRBJ2-1	TGTGCCAGCAGCTTAGGGGGCCAGCAGTTCTTC	CASSLGGQQFF
TRBD1	TRBV28	few	TRBJ1-4	TGTGCCAGCAGTCCCCAAGACAGGGTGAGAGAAAAACTGTTTTTT	CASSPQDRVREKLFF
NA	TRBV28	few	TRBJ1-2	TGTGCCAGCAGTTTGAGCCCCATCGGTGGCTACACCTTC	CASSLSPIGGYTF
NA	TRBV4-3	NA	TRBJ1-4	TGCGCCAGCAGCCGGGGCGGACTAAATGAAAAACTGTTTTTT	CASSRGGLNEKLFF
TRBD1	TRBV19	few	TRBJ1-2	TGTGCCAGTAGTAGACCGGGACAGGTTGAAGTCTATGGCTACACCTTC	CASSRPGQVEVYGYTF
NA	TRBV7-9	few	TRBJ1-2	TGTGCCAGCAGCTCCTTCCCTGAGAACTATGGCTACACCTTC	CASSSFPENYGYTF
TRBD2	TRBV30	few	TRBJ2-5	TGTGCCTGGAAAAAGCGGGGGGACCGAACATTACAAGAGACCCAGTACTTC	CAWKKRGDRTLQETQYF
NA	TRBV2	NA	TRBJ2-6	TGTGCCAGCAGTCCAGGGAACTCTGGGGCCAACGTCCTGACTTTC	CASSPGNSGANVLTF
TRBD2	TRBV5-1	few	TRBJ2-3	TGCGCCAGCAGCTTGGAGGGACTAGCCGCGTTGGCTGCAGATACGCAGTATTTT	CASSLEGLAALAADTQYF
TRBD2	TRBV29-1	NA	TRBJ2-3	TGCAGCGTTGAAGATCTTGGGCGGCTAGCGGGGGGTACAGATACGCAGTATTTT	CSVEDLGRLAGGTDTQYF
NA	TRBV30	few	TRBJ1-4	TGTGCCTGGAGTGGAGGGTTGGCGGATGAAAAACTGTTTTTT	CAWSGGLADEKLFF
NA	TRBV25-1	few	TRBJ1-4	TGTGCCAGCAGTGAATTAAACACGCATTCTCAAAAACTGTTTTTT	CASSELNTHSQKLFF
NA	TRBV15	NA	TRBJ2-1	TGTGCCGCACCCCCGGGTGGATTCTACAATGAGCAGTTCTTC	CAAPPGGFYNEQFF
TRBD2	TRBV6-1	NA	TRBJ2-5	TGTGCCAGCAGGATCCGGGGGGGTGAGACCCAGTACTTC	CASRIRGGETQYF
TRBD1	TRBV5-1	NA	TRBJ2-3	TGCGCCAGCAGAGGACAGGGCACAGATACGCAGTATTTT	CASRGQGTDTQYF
NA	TRBV11-2	NA	TRBJ2-2	TGTGCCAGCAGCTTGTCTGGGGGCAGGACCGGGGAGCTGTTTTTT	CASSLSGGRTGELFF
NA	TRBV27	NA	TRBJ2-4	TGTGCCAGCAGCTCGACTCGTTCGGCACCCCTAGCCAAAAACATTCAGTACTTC	CASSSTRSAPLAKNIQYF
TRBD1	TRBV29-1	few	TRBJ1-5	TGCAGCGTATTAACAGGGGGAAGTGGCAATCAGCCCCAGCATTTT	CSVLTGGSGNQPQHF
NA	TRBV29-1	NA	TRBJ1-4	TGCAGCGTCGTTAGGCAGGGAGGTAGTGAAAAACTGTTTTTT	CSVVRQGGSEKLFF